This T cell receptor (beta chain) is drawn from a study of T cells in Graves' hyperthyroidism and ophthalmopathy. Findings and caveats of the study: Blood also carried most thyroid clonotypes expanded above 0.001. Ophthalmopathy could be told apart from stable hyperthyroidism with a 13 V-J model.

Source material for PBMCs was around 10 ml fresh peripheral blood. TCR beta CDR3 region amplification was performed from RNA transcripts. With the HTBI primer set, the TCR CDR3 went through a first round of RT-PCR. A single record per CDR3 protein comes from TCRdb applying MiXCR to the multiplex PCR reads. The profile covers around 450,000 distinct CDR3 sequences, with about 15% appearing a single time and roughly 7.7% taken by the ten largest. This clonotype was seen once. The target antigen is unknown. The source is a woman aged 18-29 years with Graves' hyperthyroidism. The specimen sequenced was blood.

CDR3 protein: CASNGADAYNEQFF. The CDR3 DNA reads as TGTGCCAGTAATGGGGCGGACGCCTACAATGAGCAGTTCTTC. The genes are TRBV19 and TRBJ2-1; D might be TRBD1 (5 bases). Trimming stripped 7 bases from V and 2 bases from J, with 12 bases between. This CDR3 is built from 14 residues. CDR1 is LNHDA and CDR2 is SQIVND in the germline V gene (reference sequence).